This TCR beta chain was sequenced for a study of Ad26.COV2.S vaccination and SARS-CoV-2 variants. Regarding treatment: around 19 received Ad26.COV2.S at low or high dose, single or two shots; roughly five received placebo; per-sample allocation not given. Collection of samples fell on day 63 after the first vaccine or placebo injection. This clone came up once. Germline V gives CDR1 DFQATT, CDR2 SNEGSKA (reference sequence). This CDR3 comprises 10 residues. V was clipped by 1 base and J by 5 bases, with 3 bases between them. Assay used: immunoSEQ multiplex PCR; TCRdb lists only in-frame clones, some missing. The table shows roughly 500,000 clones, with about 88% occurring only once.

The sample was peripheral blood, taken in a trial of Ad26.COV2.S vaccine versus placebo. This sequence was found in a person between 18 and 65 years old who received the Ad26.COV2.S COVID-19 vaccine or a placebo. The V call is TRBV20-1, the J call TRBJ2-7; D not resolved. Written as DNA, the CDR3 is TGCAGTGCTAGAGTGAACGAGCAGTACTTC. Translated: CSARVNEQYF.